A selection of T cell receptor beta chains follows, all from one sample in a study of T cell responses to AZD1222 COVID-19 vaccine. Assay used: immunoSEQ multiplex PCR; TCRdb lists only in-frame clones, some missing. The table lists about 120,000 clones, around nine tenths of them singletons, with 2.4% in the top ten. Sequencing was performed on peripheral blood, taken on day 0 of AZD1222 vaccination. The source is an adult in good health. CDR3s include the opening cysteine and the closing phenylalanine or tryptophan. Fields, in order: clone size, V gene, J gene, D gene, CDR3 protein, CDR3 DNA. The D gene is left open where the match is weak. The size field is filled for only some rows; it gives once, few, many or a size class.

>-|TRBV7-9|TRBJ1-4|-
CASSPKPSHREDEKLFF
TGTGCCAGCAGCCCGAAACCAAGCCACAGGGAGGACGAAAAACTGTTTTTT
>-|TRBV5-1|TRBJ2-7|TRBD2
CASSPIAPGTSGSLLSEQYF
TGCGCCAGCAGCCCCATAGCCCCCGGGACTAGCGGGAGCCTGCTGTCCGAGCAGTACTTC
>few|TRBV4-2|TRBJ1-4|TRBD1
CASSKSYRGGVTNEKLFF
TGTGCCAGCAGCAAAAGTTACAGGGGGGGCGTAACTAATGAAAAACTGTTTTTT
>once|TRBV18|TRBJ1-6|-
CASSPTGTTSPLHF
TGTGCCAGCTCACCAACCGGGACAACCTCACCCCTCCACTTT
>once|TRBV6-5|TRBJ2-5|-
CASRRLETQYF
TGTGCCAGCAGGAGGTTGGAGACCCAGTACTTC
>-|TRBV30|TRBJ1-5|TRBD1
CAWRAQGGYQPQHF
TGTGCCTGGAGGGCACAGGGGGGCTATCAGCCCCAGCATTTT
>-|TRBV24-1|TRBJ1-2|TRBD1
CATSGGTAFSYTF
TGTGCCACCAGTGGCGGGACAGCTTTCAGCTACACCTTC
>-|TRBV7-9|TRBJ2-7|-
CASSLEGRGNEQYF
TGTGCCAGCAGCTTAGAGGGCAGGGGCAACGAGCAGTACTTC
>-|TRBV30|TRBJ1-1|TRBD1
CAWSRDRANTEAFF
TGTGCCTGGAGTCGGGACAGGGCGAACACTGAAGCTTTCTTT
>-|TRBV6-6|TRBJ1-1|-
CAARKDGGTEAFF
TGTGCCGCGCGAAAGGACGGGGGCACTGAAGCTTTCTTT
>few|TRBV2|TRBJ1-1|TRBD1
CASSGDRGRLLNTEAFF
TGTGCCAGCAGTGGAGACAGGGGGCGCCTTTTGAACACTGAAGCTTTCTTT
>-|TRBV12-5|TRBJ2-1|TRBD2
CASGLVPSGSPYNEQFF
TGTGCTAGTGGTTTGGTTCCTAGCGGGAGTCCCTACAATGAGCAGTTCTTC
>-|TRBV15|TRBJ1-4|-
CATSRDVSREKLFF
TGTGCCACCAGCAGAGATGTCAGTCGGGAAAAACTGTTTTTT
>-|TRBV9|TRBJ2-1|TRBD1
CASSARDRWDNEQFF
TGTGCCAGCAGCGCCCGGGACAGGTGGGACAATGAGCAGTTCTTC
>-|TRBV21-1|TRBJ1-2|-
CASVGGQGAVVGYTF
TGTGCCAGCGTAGGGGGACAGGGGGCGGTAGTTGGCTACACCTTC
>-|TRBV19|TRBJ2-1|-
CASSPRGYNEQFF
TGTGCCAGTTCCCCCAGGGGCTACAATGAGCAGTTCTTC
>-|TRBV11-2|TRBJ2-1|-
CASSLGLKQFF
TGTGCCAGCAGCTTAGGGCTTAAGCAGTTCTTC
>-|TRBV5-4|TRBJ2-2|TRBD1
CASSSDRARIGELFF
TGTGCCAGCAGCTCGGACAGGGCCAGGATCGGGGAGCTGTTTTTT
>-|TRBV6-6|TRBJ2-6|TRBD1
CASSPGQGPLSGANVLTF
TGTGCCAGCAGTCCGGGACAGGGGCCTCTCTCTGGGGCCAACGTCCTGACTTTC
>-|TRBV5-4|TRBJ1-2|-
CASSLDSRDTFF
TGTGCCAGCAGCTTGGATTCCCGGGACACTTTCTTC
>-|TRBV2|TRBJ2-1|-
CASIRPPNEQFF
TGTGCCAGCATCCGACCCCCCAATGAGCAGTTCTTC
>-|TRBV28|TRBJ2-7|-
CASISPGRSYEQYF
TGTGCCAGCATTTCCCCGGGACGCTCCTACGAGCAGTACTTC
>many|TRBV4-1|TRBJ2-2|-
CASSQDPTRTGELFF
TGCGCCAGCAGCCAGGATCCCACCCGGACGGGGGAGCTGTTTTTT
>-|TRBV18|TRBJ1-2|TRBD1
CASSPDRQGGGYTF
TGTGCCAGCTCACCGGATCGACAGGGGGGAGGCTACACCTTC
>-|TRBV5-1|TRBJ1-6|-
CASSLRSGSSPLHF
TGCGCCAGCAGCTTGAGGAGTGGCAGTTCACCCCTCCACTTT
>-|TRBV5-1|TRBJ1-2|TRBD1
CASSLGQGRYGYTF
TGCGCCAGCAGCTTGGGACAGGGTCGCTATGGCTACACCTTC
>-|TRBV19|TRBJ2-6|TRBD1
CASRGTGLIGHGANVLTF
TGTGCCAGTAGGGGGACAGGGTTGATTGGACATGGGGCCAACGTCCTGACTTTC